Here is one T cell receptor beta chain with its context. What it binds is unknown. This entry belongs to a study of shared clonotypes between healthy human individuals. The study's findings and limits: Incomplete sequencing of sorted subsets was indicated by rarefaction despite large depth.

Researchers ran the assay at a deep level. Using immunoSEQ multiplex PCR, the repertoire was profiled, and TCRdb retains in-frame clones only, with some absent. The table shows more than 1 million clones, with more than 75% occurring only once. V trimming: 6 bases; J trimming: 4 bases; junction bases outside the gene matches: 3. The germline CDR1 and CDR2 sequences are MNHEY and SVGAGI. The CDR3 covers 12 residues. The rearrangement joins TRBV6-5 to TRBJ2-7; 7 bases align to TRBD1. The sample taken for sequencing was memory CD4+ T cells from PBMCs. Sample subset: CD45RA-negative fraction. The receptor's source is a man between 18 and 29 years old in good health. Some clones in this sample may be carry-over from other donors' samples. This CDR3 is CASRSTGYEQYF. For the CDR3, the DNA is TGTGCCAGCAGGTCGACAGGGTACGAGCAGTACTTC.